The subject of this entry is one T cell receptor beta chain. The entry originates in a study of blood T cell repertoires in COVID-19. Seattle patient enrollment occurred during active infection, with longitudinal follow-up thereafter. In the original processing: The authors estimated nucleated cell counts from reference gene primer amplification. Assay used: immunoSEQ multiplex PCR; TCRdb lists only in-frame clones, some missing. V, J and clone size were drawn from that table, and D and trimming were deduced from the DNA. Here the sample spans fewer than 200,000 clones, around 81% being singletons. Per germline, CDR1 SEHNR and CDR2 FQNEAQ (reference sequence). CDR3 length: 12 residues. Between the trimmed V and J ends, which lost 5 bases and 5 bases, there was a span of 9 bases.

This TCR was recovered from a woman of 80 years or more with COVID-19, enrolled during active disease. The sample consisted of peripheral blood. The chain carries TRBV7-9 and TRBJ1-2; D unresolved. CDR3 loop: CASSAQAYGYTF. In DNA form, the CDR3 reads TGTGCCAGCAGCGCCCAGGCGTATGGCTACACCTTC. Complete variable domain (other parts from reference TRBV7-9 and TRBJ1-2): DTGVSQNPRHKITKRGQNVTFRCDPISEHNRLYWYRQTLGQGPEFLTYFQNEAQLEKSRLLSDRFSAERPKGSFSTLEIQRTEQGDSAMYLCASSAQAYGYTFGSGTRLTVV.